The present TCR beta chain was sequenced within a study of shared clonotypes between healthy human individuals. Method: immunoSEQ multiplex PCR; TCRdb's copy keeps in-frame clones and lacks some. There are more than 2,000,000 clones in the sample; approximately 95% occur only once, and around 0.4% lies in the top ten. Germline V CDR1 and CDR2: SGHDT, YYEEEE. The CDR3 covers 14 residues. V lost 0 bases, J lost 4 bases, and 2 bases stayed unmatched. Specimen: naive CD4+ T cells from PBMCs. The subset is: CD45RA+ positively selected. The source is a man in his late teens or twenties in good health. Some clones in this sample may be carry-over from other donors' samples. The rearrangement joins TRBV5-6 to TRBJ1-2, with 8 bases fitting TRBD1. CDR3 nucleotide sequence: TGTGCCAGCAGCTTGGGTCAGGGGGCCTATGGCTACACCTTC. The encoded protein is CASSLGQGAYGYTF.